The 24 T cell receptor beta chains given below trace back to one sample, sequenced in a study of breast tumors, draining lymph nodes, adjacent tissues. Axillary draining lymph nodes of breast cancer patients supplied the node samples. In TCRdb, the multiplex PCR reads were re-called with MiXCR into one record per CDR3 protein. The sample gives some 120,000 distinct CDR3 sequences, about 20% of which show up once; approximately 3.5% is in the top ten. The specimen was axillary lymph node tissue. These receptors were obtained from a female donor with breast cancer. Some clones in this sample may be carry-over from other donors' samples.

The V gene is TRBV28, the J gene TRBJ1-5; possibly TRBD1 for D (6 bases). Germline V CDR1 and CDR2: MDHEN, SYDVKM. V shed 2 bases and J shed 7 bases, with 15 bases lying between them. This CDR3 has 15 amino acids. Here the CDR3 DNA reads TGTGCCAGCAGTTTACTTTCTGCAGGGGCGCAGCCCCAGCATTTT. This sequence encodes CASSLLSAGAQPQHF.

Comment on this clonotype: A much larger clone lies a single base off, so this may be a read error. The chain links TRBV5-1 to TRBJ1-4, with D possibly being TRBD1 (6 bases). The CDR3 totals 15 residues. Germline lookup yields CDR1 SGHRS and CDR2 YFSETQ. The CDR3 DNA is TGCGCCGGCAGCGAGAGGGGGAATGGGAATGAAAAACTGTTTTTT. Translated: CAGSERGNGNEKLFF.

This clonotype has a count of ten or more. The rearrangement uses TRBV29-1 and TRBJ1-2; D not certain. V shed 4 bases and J shed 8 bases, with 11 bases lying between them. The CDR3 covers 11 residues. CDR1 and CDR2 from the germline V gene are SQVTM and ANQGSEA. The chain's CDR3 is CSVVVALGYTF. The CDR3 coding sequence is TGCAGCGTTGTGGTTGCGCTGGGCTACACCTTC.

This clonotype appeared a few times. V is TRBV10-1 and J is TRBJ1-1; no firm D call. The V gene lost 3 bases and the J gene lost 4 bases, with 9 bases spanning the gap. Germline V lookup: CDR1 WNHNN, CDR2 SYGVQD (reference sequence). This CDR3 region has 13 residues. The CDR3 DNA follows: TGCGCCAGCAGTGATGGGGAGCCCACTGAAGCTTTCTTT. Its translation: CASSDGEPTEAFF.

This clonotype appeared many times. The rearrangement links TRBV5-1 to TRBJ2-3, with 8 bases aligning to TRBD1. Per germline, CDR1 SGHRS and CDR2 YFSETQ. There are 16 residues in the CDR3. V lost 0 bases and J lost 4; bases outside the gene matches: 7. CDR3 DNA sequence: TGCGCCAGCAGCTTGGCCACAGGGGGATCGGCAGATACGCAGTATTTT. As protein: CASSLATGGSADTQYF.

About this clonotype: A much larger clone differs by one base, so this may be a read error. The genes are TRBV6-4 and TRBJ2-3; TRBD2 is a possible D gene (5 bases). Germline V gives CDR1 MRHNA, CDR2 SNTAGT. The CDR3 is 14 residues long. Trimming pared 7 bases from V and 4 bases from J, leaving 15 bases between. Written as DNA, the CDR3 is TGTGCCAGCAAGGACTCCTTACAGTCAGATACGCAGTATTTT. It translates to CASKDSLQSDTQYF.

The genes are TRBV6-1 and TRBJ2-3, with TRBD2 matching 7 bases. Looked up from germline, CDR1 is MNHNS and CDR2 is SASEGT. The CDR3 contains 16 residues. Unmatched junction bases numbered 3, after V lost 0 bases and J lost 0 bases. The CDR3 region has the DNA TGTGCCAGCAGTGAAGCGTGGGGGGGGAGCACAGATACGCAGTATTTT. This codes for CASSEAWGGSTDTQYF.

This clonotype appeared many times. The chain is built from TRBV10-2 and TRBJ2-1; tentatively, D is TRBD1 or TRBD2 (5 bases each). CDR1 is WSHSY, CDR2 SAAADI, per germline. Trimming shortened V by 5 bases and J by 7 bases, and 18 bases separated the two germline ends. The CDR3 contains 15 residues. CDR3 sequence (DNA): TGCGCCAGCAGTTCCAGCCTATCCTGGGGGAATGAGCAGTTCTTC. Translation: CASSSSLSWGNEQFF.

As for this clonotype: A much more abundant neighbour one base away suggests this may be a read error. This chain joins TRBV24-1 and TRBJ2-3; 13 nucleotides align to TRBD2. This CDR3 has 17 amino acids. The germline gives CDR1 KGHDR, CDR2 SFDVKD. Here the CDR3 reads CATCDLTSGRSTDTQYF. The DNA of the CDR3 is TGTGCCACCTGTGATTTGACTAGCGGGAGGTCGACAGATACGCAGTATTTT.

Many counts were recorded for this clonotype. The chain carries TRBV10-1 and TRBJ2-7; D is unresolved. CDR1 is WNHNN and CDR2 is SYGVQD in the germline V gene (reference sequence). With 6 bases removed from V and 2 bases from J, the gap between germline ends came to 11 bases. CDR3 length: 13 residues. The CDR3 DNA is TGCGCCAGCAGCGAAGGAGTAACCTACGAGCAGTACTTC. Encoded protein: CASSEGVTYEQYF.

This clonotype was picked up many times. The chain couples TRBV18 to TRBJ2-3; 7 bases map to TRBD2. Germline assignment: CDR1 KGHSH and CDR2 LQKENI. V lost 3 bases, J lost 12 bases, and 12 bases stayed unmatched. The CDR3 has 14 amino acids. CDR3 nucleotide sequence: TGTGCCAGCTCACCGGGAGGGGCCCGCAACTTCCAGTATTTT. Translation gives CASSPGGARNFQYF.

There are many counts of this clonotype. V and J are TRBV7-2 and TRBJ2-3; TRBD2 matches at 10 bases. The trim removed 5 bases at V and 5 bases at J, leaving 4 bases unmatched. Per germline, CDR1 SGHTA and CDR2 FQGNSA. The CDR3 loop spans 14 amino acids. The CDR3 coding sequence is TGTGCCAGCAGCACTAGCGGGAATGTAGATACGCAGTATTTT. Amino acid sequence: CASSTSGNVDTQYF.

This clonotype was recorded at least ten times. The chain employs TRBV9 and TRBJ2-7; D possibly corresponds to TRBD1 (5 bases). Germline V lookup: CDR1 SGDLS, CDR2 YYNGEE. This CDR3 has 14 residues. V lost 0 bases to trimming and J lost 3 bases, with 10 bases between them. The CDR3 here is CASSVAPDNYEQYF. CDR3 in DNA: TGTGCCAGCAGCGTAGCTCCGGACAACTACGAGCAGTACTTC.

This clonotype came up many times. The genes are TRBV20-1 and TRBJ1-4; 8 bases agree with TRBD1. CDR3 length: 15 residues. CDR1 and CDR2 (germline): DFQATT, SNEGSKA (reference sequence). The ends lost 0 bases at V and 5 bases at J; junction bases unmatched: 5. CDR3 bases: TGCAGTGCTAGAGATCGGAGACAGGGGAATGAAAAACTGTTTTTT. It translates to CSARDRRQGNEKLFF.

About this clonotype: A much larger clone lies a single base off, so this may be a read error. The chain links TRBV3-1 to TRBJ2-7, with D perhaps TRBD2 (7 bases). CDR1 and CDR2 from the germline V gene are LGHDT and YNNKEL (reference sequence). This CDR3 contains 13 residues. In DNA form, the CDR3 reads TGTGCCAGCGGCCAGGGGAGGGCTTTACTTCAGTACTTC. Residues: CASGQGRALLQYF.

The table lists this clonotype with many counts. The chain carries TRBV6-5 and TRBJ1-2, with TRBD1 matching over 10 bases. The J segment lost 3 bases and the V segment lost 6 bases, leaving 7 bases of the junction unmatched. Germline-derived CDR1 and CDR2 are MNHEY and SVGAGI. CDR3 size: 15 residues. CDR3 DNA: TGTGCCAGCAGCCCCGGGACAGGGGTGGACTATGGCTACACCTTC. It codes for CASSPGTGVDYGYTF.

This clonotype came up many times. This chain's CDR3 is CASTPLGLAGGRGQFF. The CDR3 DNA follows: TGTGCCAGCACCCCCCTCGGCCTAGCGGGAGGCCGGGGGCAGTTCTTC. The gene calls are TRBV12-3 or TRBV12-4 and TRBJ2-1; 11 bases fit TRBD2. The CDR3 is made up of 16 amino acids. Trimming took 7 bases from V and 12 from J; bases not matched to a gene: 17.

The chain combines TRBV6-5 with TRBJ2-5, with TRBD1 matching 8 bases. The germline CDR1 and CDR2 sequences are MNHEY and SVGAGI. V gave up 3 bases and J gave up 5 bases; unmatched junction bases: 14. This CDR3 comprises 17 residues. The CDR3 loop reads CASSYKYQGARVETQYF. The DNA of the CDR3 is TGTGCCAGCAGTTATAAATATCAGGGGGCGCGTGTTGAGACCCAGTACTTC.

This clonotype appeared many times. This chain connects TRBV9 to TRBJ2-7, with TRBD2 matching over 8 bases. The V gene end was trimmed by 0 bases and the J gene end by 6 bases; junction bases not matched to a gene: 2. The CDR3 is 13 amino acids. Germline CDR1 SGDLS, CDR2 YYNGEE. The CDR3 region has the DNA TGTGCCAGCAGCGTAGTAGGGACTAGCGAGCAGTACTTC. The encoded protein is CASSVVGTSEQYF.

With regard to this clonotype: A read error may be the cause here, since a much bigger clone is one base away. The chain recombines TRBV7-2 with TRBJ2-5, with D maybe TRBD1 (5 bases). Germline values: CDR1 SGHTA, CDR2 FQGNSA. V lost 5 bases to trimming and J lost 2 bases, with 12 bases between them. The CDR3 sequence is 14 residues long. CDR3: CASSLWGPQETQYF. As DNA, the CDR3 is TGTGCCAGCAGCCTCTGGGGCCCTCAAGAGACCCAGTACTTC.

On this clonotype itself: Given a much more abundant clone one base away, this may be a read error. The gene calls are TRBV5-4 and TRBJ1-2, with TRBD1 identical over 9 bases. The length of the CDR3 is 16 residues. J lost 4 bases, V lost 4 bases, and 11 bases had no gene match. Germline values: CDR1 SGHNT, CDR2 YYREEE (reference sequence). Here the CDR3 reads CASSQRTGGRVYGYTF. CDR3 nucleotide sequence: TGTGCCAGCAGCCAGCGCACAGGGGGCAGGGTCTATGGCTACACCTTC.

This clonotype came up a few times. The chain uses TRBV3-1 and TRBJ2-2; the D is unclear. This CDR3 has 15 residues. CDR1 and CDR2 from the germline V gene are LGHDT and YNNKEL (reference sequence). Deletions cut 1 base from V and 5 bases from J, with 11 bases between. CDR3 amino acids: CASSQGILMTGELFF. The CDR3 DNA sequence: TGTGCCAGCAGCCAAGGGATTCTTATGACCGGGGAGCTGTTTTTT.

This clonotype appeared once. Possible read error: a much larger clone is one base away. The chain employs TRBV7-9 and TRBJ2-1; TRBD1 matches at 8 bases. Germline-derived CDR1 and CDR2 are SEHNR and FQNEAQ (reference sequence). There are 19 residues in the CDR3. The CDR3 sequence: CASSLESGYGDRWVRVQLF. The CDR3 DNA is TGTGCCAGCAGCTTAGAGTCGGGTTATGGGGACAGGTGGGTCAGAGTGCAGCTCTTC.

This clonotype has ten or more counts. The rearrangement uses TRBV18 and TRBJ2-1; D might be TRBD2 (5 bases). The CDR3 sequence is 13 residues long. CDR1 KGHSH and CDR2 LQKENI come from the germline V gene. The V and J ends lost 11 bases and 5 bases respectively, with 16 bases between them. CDR3 sequence: CACRPGRDNEQFF. The CDR3 nucleotides are TGTGCCTGCCGACCTGGGCGGGACAATGAGCAGTTCTTC.